This is a list of T cell receptor beta chains from one sample in a study of response to subunit inactivated influenza vaccine. One entry per CDR3 protein results from TCRdb running MiXCR on the RT-PCR reads. The top ten clones hold about 3% of a sample with 500,000 to 600,000 distinct CDR3 sequences, about 15% of them seen once. This sample comprised CD4+ T cells sorted from PBMCs, obtained roughly 24 months after vaccination. These receptors were taken from a man in his fifties or sixties who received an inactivated influenza vaccine. CDR3s include the opening cysteine and the closing phenylalanine or tryptophan. D genes are given only for firm matches. Where a row states a size, it is once, few, many or the class of an expanded clone; other rows omit it.

CASSLEGFGQGGYSYF	TGTGCCAGCAGCTTAGAAGGTTTTGGACAGGGGGGTTATTCGTACTTC	16	TRBD1	few	TRBJ2-5	TRBV11-2
CASSTREGRRELFF	TGTGCCAGCAGCACGCGGGAGGGCCGGAGGGAGCTGTTTTTT	14	TRBD2	.	TRBJ2-2	TRBV7-9
CASSFSATYNEQFF	TGTGCCAGCAGTTTTAGCGCTACCTACAATGAGCAGTTCTTC	14	.	few	TRBJ2-1	TRBV12-3/TRBV12-4
CASRKGTGTTNQPQHF	TGTGCCAGCAGAAAAGGGACAGGGACAACAAATCAGCCCCAGCATTTT	16	TRBD1	few	TRBJ1-5	TRBV6-5
CARPGTSDSYEQYF	TGCGCGAGGCCTGGGACTAGCGATTCCTACGAGCAGTACTTC	14	TRBD2	few	TRBJ2-7	TRBV20-1
CASRARTGGYYEQYF	TGCGCCAGCAGAGCCCGGACAGGGGGTTACTACGAGCAGTACTTC	15	TRBD1	.	TRBJ2-7	TRBV5-1
CSASKPGRRYNEQFF	TGCAGTGCCTCAAAACCGGGACGGAGATACAATGAGCAGTTCTTC	15	.	.	TRBJ2-1	TRBV20-1
CASSLGSSGSSYNEQFF	TGTGCCAGCAGCTTAGGCTCAAGCGGGAGCTCCTACAATGAGCAGTTCTTC	17	TRBD2	many	TRBJ2-1	TRBV7-2
CASSQVRGEQYF	TGTGCCAGCAGCCAAGTCCGGGGCGAGCAGTACTTC	12	.	.	TRBJ2-7	TRBV3-1
CASSFAESTEAFF	TGTGCCAGCAGTTTCGCGGAGTCCACTGAAGCTTTCTTT	13	.	.	TRBJ1-1	TRBV6-2/TRBV6-3
CASSSPGQGRRIYNEQFF	TGTGCCAGCAGTTCCCCGGGACAGGGCCGTCGGATCTACAATGAGCAGTTCTTC	18	TRBD1	.	TRBJ2-1	TRBV12-3/TRBV12-4
CASRANLRGNTIYF	TGTGCCAGCAGAGCTAACTTAAGGGGAAACACCATATATTTT	14	.	many	TRBJ1-3	TRBV2
CASRASGGTDTQYF	TGTGCCAGCAGGGCTAGCGGGGGCACAGATACGCAGTATTTT	14	TRBD2	few	TRBJ2-3	TRBV7-9
CASSLTGITYEQYF	TGTGCCAGCAGTTTGACAGGGATCACCTACGAGCAGTACTTC	14	TRBD1	.	TRBJ2-7	TRBV28
CSARDKRHQGNEQFF	TGCAGTGCTAGAGATAAGCGACACCAGGGGAATGAGCAGTTCTTC	15	.	.	TRBJ2-1	TRBV20-1
CASSLVSTGGELFF	TGCGCCAGCAGCTTGGTGTCCACTGGCGGGGAGCTGTTTTTT	14	.	many	TRBJ2-2	TRBV5-1
CASSEARGQSTDTQYF	TGTGCCAGCAGTGAAGCGCGTGGACAGAGCACAGATACGCAGTATTTT	16	.	.	TRBJ2-3	TRBV6-1
CASRSGTLLLHEQFF	TGTGCCAGTAGGAGCGGGACCCTTCTGCTCCATGAGCAGTTCTTC	15	TRBD2	few	TRBJ2-1	TRBV19
CSASTATGTGTYEQYF	TGCAGTGCTAGCACAGCTACCGGGACAGGGACCTACGAGCAGTACTTC	16	TRBD1	few	TRBJ2-7	TRBV20-1
CASSYPSGRNTGELFF	TGTGCCAGCAGTTACCCGAGCGGGAGGAACACCGGGGAGCTGTTTTTT	16	TRBD2	.	TRBJ2-2	TRBV6-2/TRBV6-3
CASSLGQGEGYTF	TGTGCCAGCAGCTTAGGGCAGGGGGAAGGCTACACCTTC	13	TRBD1	many	TRBJ1-2	TRBV11-2
CASSLRDSSGELFF	TGTGCCAGCAGCCTGAGAGATTCGTCCGGGGAGCTGTTTTTT	14	.	few	TRBJ2-2	TRBV7-8
CSARGPGWDYNEQFF	TGCAGTGCTAGAGGCCCGGGATGGGACTACAATGAGCAGTTCTTC	15	.	.	TRBJ2-1	TRBV20-1
CASSVGTQSAEAFF	TGTGCCAGCAGCGTAGGAACCCAAAGTGCTGAAGCTTTCTTT	14	.	few	TRBJ1-1	TRBV9